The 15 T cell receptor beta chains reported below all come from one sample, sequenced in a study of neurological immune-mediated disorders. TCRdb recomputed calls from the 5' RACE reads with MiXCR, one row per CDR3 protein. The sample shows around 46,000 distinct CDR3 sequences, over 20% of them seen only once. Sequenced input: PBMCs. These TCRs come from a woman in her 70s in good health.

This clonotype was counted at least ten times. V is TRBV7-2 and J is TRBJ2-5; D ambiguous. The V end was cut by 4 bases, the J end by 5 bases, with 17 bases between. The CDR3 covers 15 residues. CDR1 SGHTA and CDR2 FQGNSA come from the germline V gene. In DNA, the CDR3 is TGTGCCAGCAGCTCCCAAAGTGGAAACGGGGAGACCCAGTACTTC. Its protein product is CASSSQSGNGETQYF.

The CDR3 here is CASSVARSNTGELFF. CDR3 DNA: TGTGCCAGCAGTGTCGCCCGGTCCAACACCGGGGAGCTGTTTTTT. The chain uses TRBV25-1 and TRBJ2-2; D gene uncertain. The germline V gene has CDR1 MGHDK and CDR2 SYGVNS. This CDR3 comprises 15 residues. Deletions cut 4 bases from V and 2 bases from J, with 11 bases between.

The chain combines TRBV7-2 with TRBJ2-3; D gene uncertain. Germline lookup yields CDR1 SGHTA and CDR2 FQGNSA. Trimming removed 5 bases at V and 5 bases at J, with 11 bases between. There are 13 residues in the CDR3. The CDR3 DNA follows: TGTGCCAGCAGCGTTAGCTGGGGAGATACGCAGTATTTT. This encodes CASSVSWGDTQYF.

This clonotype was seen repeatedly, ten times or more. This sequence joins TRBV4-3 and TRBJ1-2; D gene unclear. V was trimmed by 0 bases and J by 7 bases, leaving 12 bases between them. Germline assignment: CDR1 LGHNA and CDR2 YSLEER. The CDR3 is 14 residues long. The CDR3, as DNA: TGCGCCAGCAGCCAAGATCGGGGAGACGGTGGCTACACCTTC. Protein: CASSQDRGDGGYTF.

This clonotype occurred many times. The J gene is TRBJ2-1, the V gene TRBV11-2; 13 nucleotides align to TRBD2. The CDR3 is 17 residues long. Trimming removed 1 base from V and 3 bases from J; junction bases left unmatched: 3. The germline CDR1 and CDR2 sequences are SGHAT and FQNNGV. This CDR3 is CASSLVGTSGIYNEQFF. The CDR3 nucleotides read TGTGCCAGCAGCTTAGTCGGGACTAGCGGGATCTACAATGAGCAGTTCTTC.

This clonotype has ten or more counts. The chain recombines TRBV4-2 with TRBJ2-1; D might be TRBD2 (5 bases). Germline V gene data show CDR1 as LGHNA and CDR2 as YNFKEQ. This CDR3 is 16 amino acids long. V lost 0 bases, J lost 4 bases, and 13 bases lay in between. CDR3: CASSQDRERLYNEQFF. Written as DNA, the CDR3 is TGTGCCAGCAGCCAAGATCGGGAACGGCTGTACAATGAGCAGTTCTTC.

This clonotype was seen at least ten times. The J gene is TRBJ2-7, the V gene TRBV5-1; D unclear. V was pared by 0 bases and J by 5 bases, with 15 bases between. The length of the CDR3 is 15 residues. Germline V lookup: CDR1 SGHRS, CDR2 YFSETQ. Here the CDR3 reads CASSLGAQAGNEQYF. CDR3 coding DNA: TGCGCCAGCAGCTTGGGGGCGCAGGCTGGGAACGAGCAGTACTTC.

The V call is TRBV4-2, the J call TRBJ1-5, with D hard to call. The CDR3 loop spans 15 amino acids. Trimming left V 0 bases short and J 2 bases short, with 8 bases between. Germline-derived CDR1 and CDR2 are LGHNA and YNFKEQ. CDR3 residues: CASSQDPGGNQPQHF. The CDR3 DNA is TGTGCCAGCAGCCAAGACCCCGGGGGCAATCAGCCCCAGCATTTT.

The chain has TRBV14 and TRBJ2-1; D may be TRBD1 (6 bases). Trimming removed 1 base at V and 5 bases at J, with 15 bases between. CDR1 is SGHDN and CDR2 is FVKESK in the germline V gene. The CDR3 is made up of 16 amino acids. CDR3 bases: TGTGCCAGCAGCCAAGTAACAGGGTTTTTTCACAATGAGCAGTTCTTC. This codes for CASSQVTGFFHNEQFF.

CDR3 residues: CAISEPKTSGVGTDTQYF. The CDR3 nucleotides read TGTGCCATCAGTGAACCCAAGACTAGCGGGGTCGGCACAGATACGCAGTATTTT. The chain employs TRBV10-3 and TRBJ2-3, with TRBD2 matching over 11 bases. The J segment lost 1 base and the V segment lost 3 bases, leaving 9 bases of the junction unmatched. The V gene's germline CDR1 is ENHRY and CDR2 SYGVKD. The CDR3 contains 18 residues.

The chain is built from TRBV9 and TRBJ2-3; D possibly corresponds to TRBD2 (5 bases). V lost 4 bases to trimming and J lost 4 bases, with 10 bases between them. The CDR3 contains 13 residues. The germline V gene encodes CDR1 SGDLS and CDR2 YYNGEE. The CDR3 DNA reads TGTGCCAGCAGCCCCGGGGTTGCAGATACGCAGTATTTT. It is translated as CASSPGVADTQYF.

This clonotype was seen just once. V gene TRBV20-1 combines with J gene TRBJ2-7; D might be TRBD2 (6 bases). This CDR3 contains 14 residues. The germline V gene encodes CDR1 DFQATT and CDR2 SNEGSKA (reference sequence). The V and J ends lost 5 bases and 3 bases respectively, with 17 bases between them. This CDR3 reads CSAGPGVGIYEQYF. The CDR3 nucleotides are TGCAGTGCTGGCCCGGGGGTGGGGATCTACGAGCAGTACTTC.

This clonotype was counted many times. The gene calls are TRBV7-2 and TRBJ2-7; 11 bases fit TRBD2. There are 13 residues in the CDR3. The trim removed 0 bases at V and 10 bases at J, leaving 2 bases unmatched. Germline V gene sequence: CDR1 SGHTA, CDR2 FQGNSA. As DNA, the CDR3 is TGTGCCAGCAGCTTAGCGGGACTAGCGGACCAGTACTTC. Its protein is CASSLAGLADQYF.

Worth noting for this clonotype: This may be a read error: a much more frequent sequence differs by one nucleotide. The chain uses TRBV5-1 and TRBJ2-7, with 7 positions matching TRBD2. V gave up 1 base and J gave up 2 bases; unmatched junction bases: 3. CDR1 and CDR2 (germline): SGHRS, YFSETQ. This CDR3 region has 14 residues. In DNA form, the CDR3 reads TGCGCCAGCAGCTTGCGGGCGGGAGCCTACGAGCAGTACTTC. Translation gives CASSLRAGAYEQYF.

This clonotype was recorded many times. The CDR3: CASSARDTNTEAFF. The CDR3, as DNA: TGTGCCAGCAGCGCCCGGGACACGAACACTGAAGCTTTCTTT. V is TRBV7-9 and J is TRBJ1-1, with D perhaps matching TRBD1 (6 bases). The V end was cut by 5 bases, the J end by 1 base, with 11 bases between. The CDR3 length is 14 residues. Looked up from germline, CDR1 is SEHNR and CDR2 is FQNEAQ (reference sequence). Using reference TRBV7-9 and TRBJ1-1 for the parts outside the CDR3, the full variable domain is DTGVSQNPRHKITKRGQNVTFRCDPISEHNRLYWYRQTLGQGPEFLTYFQNEAQLEKSRLLSDRFSAERPKGSFSTLEIQRTEQGDSAMYLCASSARDTNTEAFFGQGTRLTVV.